Each of the 32 T cell receptor beta chains below was sequenced from the same sample in a study of T cell responses to AZD1222 COVID-19 vaccine. Repertoires were generated with immunoSEQ multiplex PCR, while TCRdb's copy carries only in-frame clones and drops some. In the table there are 120,000 or so clones, about nine tenths of which are singletons. Sequenced here: peripheral blood, sampled on day 0 of AZD1222 vaccination. The origin of the receptors is an adult in good health.

The V gene is TRBV28, the J gene TRBJ2-2, with D perhaps TRBD2 (5 bases). The ends were cut back, 6 bases at V and 5 bases at J, with 19 bases in the middle. The germline CDR1 and CDR2 sequences are MDHEN and SYDVKM. The CDR3 extends over 16 amino acids. The CDR3 protein is CASSTLWTSGTGELFF. CDR3 nucleotide sequence: TGTGCCAGCAGCACTCTCTGGACTTCCGGGACCGGGGAGCTGTTTTTT.

The chain is built from TRBV6-5 and TRBJ1-5; a weak D match, TRBD1 (5 bases). V was pared by 5 bases and J by 0 bases, with 11 bases between. CDR3 length: 15 residues. Germline V gene data show CDR1 as MNHEY and CDR2 as SVGAGI. The CDR3 DNA is TGTGCCAGCAGTCCGGGGGGGTATAGCAATCAGCCCCAGCATTTT. This sequence encodes CASSPGGYSNQPQHF.

This chain joins TRBV19 and TRBJ2-1, with D perhaps matching TRBD1 (6 bases). CDR1 and CDR2 from the germline V gene are LNHDA and SQIVND (reference sequence). Trimming removed 2 bases from V and 0 bases from J, with 11 bases in between. CDR3 size: 16 residues. Here the CDR3 reads CASSITDSSSYNEQFF. For the CDR3, the DNA is TGTGCCAGTAGTATAACGGACAGCAGCTCCTACAATGAGCAGTTCTTC.

The chain combines TRBV19 with TRBJ1-1; 8 bases match TRBD1. V trimming: 5 bases; J trimming: 2 bases; junction bases outside the gene matches: 16. CDR1 LNHDA and CDR2 SQIVND come from the germline V gene (reference sequence). The CDR3 runs to 18 residues. The DNA for the CDR3 is TGTGCCAGTAGTTCCCCCCTCGGGACAGGAAATCTAAACACTGAAGCTTTCTTT. Its protein is CASSSPLGTGNLNTEAFF.

The gene calls are TRBV2 and TRBJ1-1; D is unclear. The length of the CDR3 is 13 residues. V gave up 3 bases and J gave up 0 bases, with 5 bases separating them. The germline CDR1 and CDR2 sequences are SNHLY and FYNNEI. The CDR3 coding sequence is TGTGCCAGCAGTGATAATTTGAACACTGAAGCTTTCTTT. This sequence encodes CASSDNLNTEAFF.

This clone has only one observation. The chain joins TRBV5-1 to TRBJ1-2; the D is unclear. This CDR3 spans 13 amino acids. Trimming shortened V by 1 base and J by 2 bases, and 6 bases separated the two germline ends. The V gene's germline CDR1 is SGHRS and CDR2 YFSETQ. The CDR3 DNA reads as TGCGCCAGCAGCTTGCACGGGAACTATGGCTACACCTTC. It specifies CASSLHGNYGYTF. Full variable domain (remainder filled in from reference TRBV5-1 and TRBJ1-2): KAGVTQTPRYLIKTRGQQVTLSCSPISGHRSVSWYQQTPGQGLQFLFEYFSETQRNKGNFPGRFSGRQFSNSRSEMNVSTLELGDSALYLCASSLHGNYGYTFGSGTRLTVV.

This chain joins TRBV5-1 and TRBJ1-1, with 8 bases aligning to TRBD1. CDR1 SGHRS and CDR2 YFSETQ come from the germline V gene. Trimming removed 7 bases from V and 2 bases from J; junction bases left unmatched: 7. The CDR3 length is 14 residues. The CDR3 DNA is TGCGCCAGCCGGACAGGGCCTATAAACACTGAAGCTTTCTTT. Amino acid sequence: CASRTGPINTEAFF.

This rearrangement joins TRBV27 to TRBJ2-7; maybe TRBD1 (6 bases). Per germline, CDR1 MNHEY and CDR2 SMNVEV (reference sequence). The CDR3 runs 15 residues. Trimming pared 7 bases from V and 3 bases from J, leaving 19 bases between. CDR3: CASTMNLQGSYEQYF. The CDR3 coding sequence is TGTGCCAGCACAATGAATTTACAGGGAAGCTACGAGCAGTACTTC.

The J gene is TRBJ1-5, the V gene TRBV19; weak D call: TRBD1 (6 bases). This CDR3 spans 13 amino acids. Trimming took off 6 bases at V and 9 bases at J, with 15 bases between the two ends. Per germline, CDR1 LNHDA and CDR2 SQIVND (reference sequence). The DNA for the CDR3 is TGTGCCAGTAGGGGGCAGGGGCTGGGGCCCCAGCATTTT. It yields the protein CASRGQGLGPQHF.

This clone was observed a few times. The chain is built from TRBV18 and TRBJ1-1; possible D gene TRBD1, 6 bases. This CDR3 has 15 residues. V lost 1 base and J 6 bases, leaving 15 bases between the germline ends. Germline assignment: CDR1 KGHSH and CDR2 LQKENI. In DNA, the CDR3 is TGTGCCAGCTCACCACGAGGGGCGGGGGCCTCTGAAGCTTTCTTT. This sequence encodes CASSPRGAGASEAFF.

The J gene is TRBJ2-3, the V gene TRBV15; D may be TRBD1 or TRBD2 (6 bases each). This CDR3 is 17 amino acids long. CDR1 is LNHNV and CDR2 is YYDKDF in the germline V gene (reference sequence). Trimming removed 0 bases from V and 2 bases from J, with 15 bases in between. Written as DNA, the CDR3 is TGTGCCACCAGCAGAGAGCGAGGGGGGTCCTACACAGATACGCAGTATTTT. Residues: CATSRERGGSYTDTQYF.

Comment on this clone: Distinct nucleotide sequences in the sample also encode this CDR3. The DNA of the CDR3 is TGTGCCAGCAGTTACGCGAGAACCGGGGAGCTGTTTTTT. This codes for CASSYARTGELFF. J is TRBJ2-2 and V is TRBV6-2 or TRBV6-3; D is unclear. The CDR3 has 13 amino acids. Germline V gene data show CDR1 as MNHEY and CDR2 as SVGEGT. Trimming pared 2 bases from V and 5 bases from J, leaving 6 bases between.

About this clone itself: Within the sample, other DNA sequences also encode this same CDR3. This chain connects TRBV28 to TRBJ1-1; the D gene is possibly TRBD1 (6 bases). The length of the CDR3 is 13 residues. CDR1 is MDHEN and CDR2 is SYDVKM in the germline V gene. V was shortened by 6 bases and J by 2 bases, with 10 bases between the two germline ends. The CDR3 DNA reads TGTGCCAGCAGCTCGGGACAAAACACTGAAGCTTTCTTT. It yields the protein CASSSGQNTEAFF. Supplemented by reference TRBV28 and TRBJ1-1, the full variable domain reads DVKVTQSSRYLVKRTGEKVFLECVQDMDHENMFWYRQDPGLGLRLIYFSYDVKMKEKGDIPEGYSVSREKKERFSLILESASTNQTSMYLCASSSGQNTEAFFGQGTRLTVV.

J is TRBJ2-3 and V is TRBV7-9; D gene ambiguous. The CDR3 runs 11 residues. Germline CDR1 reads SEHNR; CDR2 reads FQNEAQ (reference sequence). The V gene lost 6 bases and the J gene lost 3 bases, with 4 bases spanning the gap. CDR3 protein: CASSPTDTQYF. The CDR3 region has the DNA TGTGCCAGCAGTCCGACAGATACGCAGTATTTT.

J is TRBJ1-1 and V is TRBV30; TRBD1 might be the D (5 bases). V dropped 0 bases and J dropped 0 bases, with 11 bases sitting between them. This CDR3 contains 15 residues. CDR1 is GTSNPN, CDR2 SVGIG, per germline (reference sequence). The CDR3 here is CAWSVRGSVNTEAFF. The CDR3 region has the DNA TGTGCCTGGAGTGTAAGGGGTTCGGTGAACACTGAAGCTTTCTTT.

This clone was detected once. The CDR3 is CASSLAGSSEQYF. The DNA of the CDR3 is TGCGCCAGCAGCTTGGCAGGGAGTAGCGAGCAGTACTTC. The rearrangement uses TRBV5-1 and TRBJ2-7, with D perhaps TRBD1 or TRBD2 (5 bases each). In germline, CDR1 is SGHRS, CDR2 YFSETQ. This CDR3 has 13 amino acids. V was trimmed by 0 bases and J by 6 bases, leaving 10 bases between them.

J is TRBJ2-6 and V is TRBV2; D possibly corresponds to TRBD1 (6 bases). This CDR3 comprises 13 residues. Germline assignment: CDR1 SNHLY and CDR2 FYNNEI. V was clipped by 1 base and J by 14 bases, with 12 bases between them. Here the CDR3 DNA reads TGTGCCAGCAGTGAAGTATCACAGGGCCTCCTGACTTTC. The encoded protein is CASSEVSQGLLTF. Full variable domain (remainder filled in from reference TRBV2 and TRBJ2-6): EPEVTQTPSHQVTQMGQEVILRCVPISNHLYFYWYRQILGQKVEFLVSFYNNEISEKSEIFDDQFSVERPDGSNFTLKIRSTKLEDSAMYFCASSEVSQGLLTFGAGSRLTVL.

This chain uses TRBV20-1 with TRBJ2-5; D ambiguous. Germline V CDR1 and CDR2: DFQATT, SNEGSKA (reference sequence). This CDR3 has 11 residues. V was trimmed by 3 bases and J by 5 bases, leaving 7 bases between them. This chain's CDR3 is CSASSGETQYF. CDR3 nucleotides: TGCAGTGCTAGCTCCGGGGAGACCCAGTACTTC.

The J gene is TRBJ2-7, the V gene TRBV6-5, with TRBD1 matching over 7 bases. From germline, CDR1 is MNHEY and CDR2 SVGAGI. This CDR3 contains 16 residues. The V gene end was trimmed by 2 bases and the J gene end by 3 bases; junction bases not matched to a gene: 10. CDR3 nucleotide sequence: TGTGCCAGCAGTTACCGCCGGACAGGAGAGATCTACGAGCAGTACTTC. Translated, it gives CASSYRRTGEIYEQYF.

The V and J genes are TRBV4-3 and TRBJ2-7; TRBD2 might be the D (6 bases). The CDR3 runs to 13 residues. Trimming cost V 0 bases and J 9 bases, with 12 bases left between them. From germline, CDR1 is LGHNA and CDR2 YSLEER. The CDR3 coding sequence is TGCGCCAGCAGCCAAGATCGCGGGAATGGGCAGTACTTC. The encoded protein is CASSQDRGNGQYF.

This rearrangement joins TRBV2 to TRBJ2-7, with TRBD2 matching 8 bases. The germline V gene encodes CDR1 SNHLY and CDR2 FYNNEI. CDR3 length: 13 amino acids. J gave up 3 bases and V 3 bases, and 1 base lay outside the gene matches. The CDR3 sequence: CASSETSVYEQYF. The CDR3 DNA is TGTGCCAGCAGTGAGACTAGCGTCTACGAGCAGTACTTC.

The chain employs TRBV19 and TRBJ1-6, with no clear D. This CDR3 comprises 13 residues. The germline gives CDR1 LNHDA, CDR2 SQIVND (reference sequence). The germline V and J ends were trimmed by 7 bases and 7 bases, with 11 bases remaining between them. CDR3 nucleotide sequence: TGTGCCAGTACCCAATACGGAAATTCACCCCTCCACTTT. Encoded protein: CASTQYGNSPLHF.

This sequence joins TRBV30 and TRBJ1-6; D remains ambiguous. Germline assignment: CDR1 GTSNPN and CDR2 SVGIG (reference sequence). Trimming removed 4 bases from V and 5 bases from J, with 9 bases in between. This CDR3 comprises 13 residues. CDR3 nucleotides: TGTGCCTGGACCCGCTGGAATAATTCACCCCTCCACTTT. This encodes CAWTRWNNSPLHF.

This chain links TRBV16 with TRBJ1-1; TRBD1 matches at 7 bases. J lost 4 bases, V lost 5 bases, and 10 bases had no gene match. Germline CDR1 reads KGHSY; CDR2 reads FQNENV. CDR3 length: 15 amino acids. The DNA of the CDR3 is TGTGCCAGCAGCGGGAAACAGGGGATTGGCACTGAAGCTTTCTTT. This encodes CASSGKQGIGTEAFF.

The V call is TRBV5-4, the J call TRBJ2-1; D tentatively fits TRBD1 or TRBD2 (6 bases each). This CDR3 is built from 11 residues. The germline V and J ends were trimmed by 5 bases and 8 bases, with 8 bases remaining between them. Germline-derived CDR1 and CDR2 are SGHNT and YYREEE (reference sequence). CDR3 in amino acids: CASSGGHEQFF. DNA for the CDR3: TGTGCCAGCAGTGGGGGGCATGAGCAGTTCTTC.

This clone appeared a single time. This rearrangement joins TRBV7-8 to TRBJ2-7; D is unresolved. Germline V lookup: CDR1 SGHVS, CDR2 FQNEAQ. The CDR3 runs 12 residues. V dropped 2 bases and J dropped 3 bases, with 5 bases sitting between them. The DNA of the CDR3 is TGTGCCAGCAGCTTAAATGGCTACGAGCAGTACTTC. This gives the protein CASSLNGYEQYF.

The CDR3 coding sequence is TGTGCCAGCAGCCTGGGGACAGCAAAGAATCAGCCCCAGCATTTT. Protein: CASSLGTAKNQPQHF. The rearrangement joins TRBV7-8 to TRBJ1-5, with 7 bases fitting TRBD1. CDR3 length: 15 amino acids. Per the germline V gene, CDR1 is SGHVS and CDR2 is FQNEAQ. The trim removed 5 bases at V and 4 bases at J, leaving 8 bases unmatched. Full variable domain (missing parts from reference TRBV7-8 and TRBJ1-5): GAGVSQSPRYKVAKRGQDVALRCDPISGHVSLFWYQQALGQGPEFLTYFQNEAQLDKSGLPSDRFFAERPEGSVSTLKIQRTQQEDSAVYLCASSLGTAKNQPQHFGDGTRLSIL.

The gene calls are TRBV9 and TRBJ2-5; 9 bases are a match to TRBD1. The V and J ends lost 0 bases and 4 bases, in that order; junction bases with no gene match: 4. Germline CDR1 and CDR2: SGDLS and YYNGEE. This CDR3 contains 15 residues. In DNA, the CDR3 is TGTGCCAGCAGCGTAGGACAGGGGGATCGAGAGACCCAGTACTTC. Its translation: CASSVGQGDRETQYF.

The chain couples TRBV5-4 to TRBJ1-4; the D gene is possibly TRBD1 (6 bases). Per the germline V gene, CDR1 is SGHNT and CDR2 is YYREEE (reference sequence). The CDR3 is made up of 15 amino acids. V was cut by 2 bases and J by 8 bases, with 16 bases left in between. The CDR3 DNA sequence: TGTGCCAGCAGCTTCCGGTCAGGGGATAGGGAAAAACTGTTTTTT. Its protein product is CASSFRSGDREKLFF.

The chain is built from TRBV7-9 and TRBJ2-7; D perhaps matches TRBD2 (5 bases). The germline V gene encodes CDR1 SEHNR and CDR2 FQNEAQ (reference sequence). This CDR3 has 15 amino acids. V lost 0 bases, J lost 3 bases, and 12 bases lay in between. The CDR3 region has the DNA TGTGCCAGCAGCTTAGCGCGGGCACCTAACTACGAGCAGTACTTC. Protein sequence: CASSLARAPNYEQYF.

This chain links TRBV11-2 with TRBJ2-1, with D perhaps assigned TRBD1 or TRBD2 (5 bases each). This CDR3 comprises 16 residues. The germline V and J ends were trimmed by 4 bases and 0 bases, with 13 bases remaining between them. Germline V lookup: CDR1 SGHAT, CDR2 FQNNGV. CDR3 DNA sequence: TGTGCCAGCAGCTCCACTAGGGGCAGCTCCTACAATGAGCAGTTCTTC. Residues: CASSSTRGSSYNEQFF.

V gene TRBV6-1 combines with J gene TRBJ1-2; D call uncertain. The length of the CDR3 is 13 residues. Germline V gene data show CDR1 as MNHNS and CDR2 as SASEGT. V lost 2 bases and J lost 6, with 10 bases in between. The CDR3 nucleotides read TGTGCCAGCAGTGAATCTGGTTCCCATGGCTACACCTTC. Translating it yields CASSESGSHGYTF.